These 9 T cell receptor beta chains came from one sample sequenced in a study of shared T cell receptors in the human thymus. The data were produced by immunoSEQ multiplex PCR, yet TCRdb's version contains in-frame clones alone and is incomplete. The sample lists roughly 660,000 clones; 88% were seen once. These sequences were also reported in another study, on human thymus T cells.

Sequenced input: thymocytes. The origin of the receptors is a boy in the first two years of life with a congenital heart defect.

J is TRBJ1-5 and V is TRBV27; 8 bases are a match to TRBD1. CDR3 length equals 15 residues. Trimming took 3 bases from V and 3 from J; bases not matched to a gene: 4. Germline V gene lookup returns CDR1 MNHEY and CDR2 SMNVEV (reference sequence). CDR3: CASSFLGQANQPQHF. The DNA of the CDR3 is TGTGCCAGCAGTTTCCTGGGACAGGCCAATCAGCCCCAGCATTTT.

The V call is TRBV4-3, the J call TRBJ2-2; 9 positions agree with TRBD1. Germline CDR1 is LGHNA and CDR2 is YSLEER. Unmatched junction bases numbered 5, after V lost 3 bases and J lost 3 bases. The CDR3 contains 16 residues. CDR3 nucleotide sequence: TGCGCCAGCAGCCACCTGGACAGGGGTGACACCGGGGAGCTGTTTTTT. Translated, it gives CASSHLDRGDTGELFF.

The J gene is TRBJ1-5, the V gene TRBV19; D might be TRBD1 (6 bases). Germline V gene sequence: CDR1 LNHDA, CDR2 SQIVND (reference sequence). The CDR3 is 16 amino acids. Trimming removed 4 bases at V and 0 bases at J, with 13 bases between. Written as DNA, the CDR3 is TGTGCCAGTAGTAGCGGACAGCCGCCTAGCAATCAGCCCCAGCATTTT. Translating it yields CASSSGQPPSNQPQHF.

The rearrangement joins TRBV10-2 to TRBJ2-7, with TRBD2 identical over 8 bases. The CDR3 length is 14 residues. J lost 3 bases, V lost 6 bases, and 7 bases had no gene match. The germline CDR1 and CDR2 sequences are WSHSY and SAAADI. CDR3 amino acids: CASREREHHYEQYF. CDR3 nucleotide sequence: TGCGCCAGCAGGGAGCGGGAGCACCACTACGAGCAGTACTTC.

In DNA, the CDR3 is TGTGCCAGCAGTTGTAGCGGGAGTTCCTACAATGAGCAGTTCTTC. As protein: CASSCSGSSYNEQFF. V and J are TRBV25-1 and TRBJ2-1; the match to TRBD2 covers 9 bases. Germline-derived CDR1 and CDR2 are MGHDK and SYGVNS. The V segment lost 5 bases and the J segment 1 base; nucleotides outside the gene matches: 3. The CDR3 is 15 residues long.

This rearrangement joins TRBV19 to TRBJ1-4; D gene ambiguous. This CDR3 spans 15 amino acids. The ends were cut back, 5 bases at V and 0 bases at J, with 10 bases in the middle. Per the germline V gene, CDR1 is LNHDA and CDR2 is SQIVND (reference sequence). CDR3 bases: TGTGCCAGTAGTGAACAGCCTCCAACTAATGAAAAACTGTTTTTT. It codes for CASSEQPPTNEKLFF. Complete variable domain (other parts from reference TRBV19 and TRBJ1-4): DGGITQSPKYLFRKEGQNVTLSCEQNLNHDAMYWYRQDPGQGLRLIYYSQIVNDFQKGDIAEGYSVSREKKESFPLTVTSAQKNPTAFYLCASSEQPPTNEKLFFGSGTQLSVL.

This clone was counted a few times. The chain employs TRBV19 and TRBJ2-5, with a weak D call TRBD1 (6 bases). V was pared by 1 base and J by 0 bases, with 12 bases between. CDR3 length: 16 amino acids. CDR1 is LNHDA, CDR2 SQIVND, per germline (reference sequence). The chain's CDR3 is CASSIAGTLYQETQYF. DNA for the CDR3: TGTGCCAGTAGTATAGCCGGGACACTGTACCAAGAGACCCAGTACTTC.

The CDR3 protein is CASSVEETQYF. The CDR3 DNA reads TGTGCCAGCAGCGTAGAAGAGACCCAGTACTTC. The V gene is TRBV4-2, the J gene TRBJ2-5; D uncertain. Germline-derived CDR1 and CDR2 are LGHNA and YNFKEQ. This CDR3 is built from 11 residues. Trimming pared 5 bases from V and 3 bases from J, leaving 4 bases between.

This sequence joins TRBV19 and TRBJ2-6, with D possibly matching TRBD1 (6 bases). Germline V CDR1 and CDR2: LNHDA, SQIVND (reference sequence). Between the trimmed V and J ends, which lost 4 bases and 0 bases, there was a span of 16 bases. The CDR3 totals 18 residues. The CDR3 reads CASSTGQRSNSGANVLTF. CDR3 nucleotides: TGTGCCAGTAGTACAGGACAGCGAAGCAACTCTGGGGCCAACGTCCTGACTTTC.